The T cell receptor (beta chain) described here comes from a study of cytomegalovirus exposure and HLA in healthy donors. All donors participated as healthy donors of bone marrow. The CDR3 is 13 amino acids. Looked up from germline, CDR1 is SQVTM and CDR2 is ANQGSEA. Germline trimming cut 7 bases from V and 2 bases from J; bases unmatched to any gene: 6. With 60 Vbeta and 13 Jbeta primers, the PCR was carried out. The method was immunoSEQ multiplex PCR; TCRdb's version includes in-frame clones alone and lacks a portion of them. The sample data list roughly 35,000 clones. Study results and caveats: In a later analysis, compared with equally common non-associated chains, HLA-associated beta chains were more expanded.

Worth noting for this clone: Its specificity is unknown.

Source material: PBMCs. V and J are TRBV29-1 and TRBJ2-7; 9 positions match TRBD1. This receptor was obtained from a woman between 35 and 50 years old in good health and CMV-seropositive. The CDR3 here is CSAGTGSAYEQYF. CDR3 sequence (DNA): TGCAGCGCTGGGACAGGGAGCGCCTACGAGCAGTACTTC.